These 32 T cell receptor beta chains originate from one sample sequenced in a study of cytomegalovirus exposure and HLA in healthy donors. The PCR contained 60 Vbeta and 13 Jbeta primers. TCRdb's table, derived via immunoSEQ multiplex PCR, lists solely in-frame clones and lacks some. The sample gives 75,000 to 90,000 clones, approximately 69% of which show up once; 20% to 25% is in the top ten. Sequencing used PBMCs. The receptors originated from a man aged 25-40 years in good health and CMV-seropositive.

J is TRBJ1-5 and V is TRBV4-3; TRBD1 aligns across 7 bases. Trimming removed 3 bases from V and 6 bases from J; junction bases left unmatched: 8. CDR1 and CDR2 from the germline V gene are LGHNA and YSLEER. This CDR3 contains 15 residues. CDR3 in amino acids: CASSHYRGSGQPQHF. For the CDR3, the DNA is TGCGCCAGCAGCCACTACAGGGGATCGGGTCAGCCCCAGCATTTT.

The table lists this clone with a count of one. This chain uses TRBV29-1 with TRBJ1-2; possible D gene TRBD1, 5 bases. This CDR3 has 14 residues. CDR1 is SQVTM and CDR2 is ANQGSEA in the germline V gene. Trimming stripped 2 bases from V and 8 bases from J, with 18 bases between. DNA for the CDR3: TGCAGCGTTGAAAAAAATAAGGGACTCGGGGGCTACACCTTC. It translates to CSVEKNKGLGGYTF. The whole variable domain, filled in from reference TRBV29-1 and TRBJ1-2, reads SAVISQKPSRDICQRGTSLTIQCQVDSQVTMMFWYRQQPGQSLTLIATANQGSEATYESGFVIDKFPISRPNLTFSTLTVSNMSPEDSSIYLCSVEKNKGLGGYTFGSGTRLTVV.

This clone was seen a few times. The rearrangement uses TRBV25-1 and TRBJ2-3; 9 bases match TRBD2. The J segment lost 3 bases and the V segment lost 2 bases, leaving 12 bases of the junction unmatched. The CDR3 contains 18 residues. Germline V gene sequence: CDR1 MGHDK, CDR2 SYGVNS. CDR3 sequence: CASSEKPRGGRATDTQYF. For the CDR3, the DNA is TGTGCCAGCAGTGAAAAGCCCAGGGGCGGGAGGGCGACAGATACGCAGTATTTT.

V and J are TRBV20-1 and TRBJ2-7; perhaps TRBD1 as D (5 bases). V lost 8 bases to trimming and J lost 5 bases, with 13 bases between them. The CDR3 totals 11 residues. CDR1 is DFQATT and CDR2 is SNEGSKA in the germline V gene (reference sequence). The CDR3 DNA sequence: TGCAGTCTGTCCAAAGGGGACGAGCAGTACTTC. Its protein product is CSLSKGDEQYF.

The CDR3 coding sequence is TGTGCCAGCAGCCGTTCGGGACAGGGGATTTACAATGAGCAGTTCTTC. It specifies CASSRSGQGIYNEQFF. J is TRBJ2-1 and V is TRBV5-4, with 10 bases that match TRBD1. The J segment lost 4 bases and the V segment lost 4 bases, leaving 8 bases of the junction unmatched. Germline CDR1 and CDR2: SGHNT and YYREEE (reference sequence). This CDR3 is 16 amino acids long.

V usage is TRBV6-5 and J usage is TRBJ2-3, with TRBD2 matching 14 bases. J gave up 4 bases and V 4 bases, and 4 bases lay outside the gene matches. Germline lookup yields CDR1 MNHEY and CDR2 SVGAGI. The CDR3 spans 16 residues. The CDR3 sequence is CASSLGLAGESDTQYF. The CDR3 nucleotides read TGTGCCAGCAGTTTGGGACTAGCGGGAGAATCAGATACGCAGTATTTT.

The CDR3 is CASSPDGRGSGNTIYF. CDR3 DNA sequence: TGTGCCAGCAGTCCTGACGGAAGAGGCTCTGGAAACACCATATATTTT. The chain combines TRBV7-8 with TRBJ1-3; unclear D gene. The germline gives CDR1 SGHVS, CDR2 FQNEAQ. This CDR3 region has 16 residues. V was shortened by 6 bases and J by 0 bases, with 15 bases between the two germline ends.

This chain uses TRBV5-6 with TRBJ2-5; 7 bases line up with TRBD2. The CDR3 has 14 residues. CDR1 SGHDT and CDR2 YYEEEE come from the germline V gene. V lost 1 base to trimming and J lost 5 bases; unmatched junction nucleotides: 5. The DNA for the CDR3 is TGTGCCAGCAGCTTGCTCGCGGGAGTTGAGACCCAGTACTTC. Translation: CASSLLAGVETQYF.

The chain uses TRBV10-3 and TRBJ1-6; D gene uncertain. Germline CDR1 is ENHRY and CDR2 is SYGVKD. Trimming stripped 5 bases from V and 4 bases from J, with 15 bases between. The CDR3 sequence is 16 residues long. Here the CDR3 reads CAISNRETRYNSPLHF. Here the CDR3 DNA reads TGTGCCATCAGTAACAGAGAGACAAGATATAATTCACCCCTCCACTTT.

The chain employs TRBV9 and TRBJ2-7; 7 positions agree with TRBD1. V was clipped by 3 bases and J by 1 base; unmatched bases: 4. Per the germline V gene, CDR1 is SGDLS and CDR2 is YYNGEE. This CDR3 region has 14 residues. The CDR3 sequence: CASSGGQESYEQYF. Here the CDR3 DNA reads TGTGCCAGCAGCGGAGGACAGGAGTCCTACGAGCAGTACTTC.

The V and J genes are TRBV6-1 and TRBJ2-5, with D hard to call. Germline V gene sequence: CDR1 MNHNS, CDR2 SASEGT. Between the trimmed V and J ends, which lost 9 bases and 4 bases, there was a span of 12 bases. The CDR3 totals 12 residues. In nucleotides, the CDR3 is TGTGCCAGTGGAACCCGGAGAGAGACCCAGTACTTC. This encodes CASGTRRETQYF.

This chain links TRBV4-3 with TRBJ2-5; the match to TRBD1 covers 9 bases. Matching the DNA end better, TRBJ2-7 makes the J call doubtful. The CDR3 has 18 residues. Germline V gene lookup returns CDR1 LGHNA and CDR2 YSLEER. DNA of the CDR3: TGCGCCAGCAGCCAGATTTATACCGGGACAGGGATCCCCTACGAGCAGTACTTC. It specifies CASSQIYTGTGIPYEQYF.

The table lists this clone with a few counts. This chain uses TRBV11-2 with TRBJ1-5; possible D gene TRBD1, 6 bases. In germline, CDR1 is SGHAT, CDR2 FQNNGV. There are 14 residues in the CDR3. V lost 5 bases to trimming and J lost 6 bases, with 14 bases between them. CDR3 sequence reads: CASSLGGQGQPQHF. Written as DNA, the CDR3 is TGTGCCAGCAGCCTCGGGGGGCAGGGTCAGCCCCAGCATTTT.

The chain carries TRBV6-5 and TRBJ1-1, with TRBD1 as a possible D gene (5 bases). Germline V gene lookup returns CDR1 MNHEY and CDR2 SVGAGI. The CDR3 length is 13 residues. V was trimmed by 5 bases and J by 4 bases, leaving 11 bases between them. CDR3 region: CASSEPGFTEAFF. The CDR3 bases are TGTGCCAGCAGTGAACCAGGGTTCACTGAAGCTTTCTTT.

The chain combines TRBV5-8 with TRBJ2-1; 12 nucleotides line up with TRBD2. Germline V gene data show CDR1 as SGHTS and CDR2 as YDEGEE. V lost 3 bases to trimming and J lost 4 bases; unmatched junction nucleotides: 2. CDR3 length equals 15 residues. The CDR3 sequence: CASSSGTSGYNEQFF. Here the CDR3 DNA reads TGTGCCAGCAGCTCCGGGACTAGCGGGTACAATGAGCAGTTCTTC. Full variable domain (missing parts from reference TRBV5-8 and TRBJ2-1): EAGVTQSPTHLIKTRGQQATLRCSPISGHTSVYWYQQALGLGLQFLLWYDEGEERNRGNFPPRFSGRQFPNYSSELNVNALELEDSALYLCASSSGTSGYNEQFFGPGTRLTVL.

This chain's CDR3 is CASSHRDPTGGPEAFF. For the CDR3, the DNA is TGTGCCAGTAGCCATAGAGACCCGACGGGAGGCCCTGAAGCTTTCTTT. The V gene is TRBV19, the J gene TRBJ1-1; unclear D gene. Looked up from germline, CDR1 is LNHDA and CDR2 is SQIVND (reference sequence). V was shortened by 6 bases and J by 6 bases, with 23 bases between the two germline ends. The CDR3 has 16 amino acids.

This chain connects TRBV6-1 to TRBJ1-5, with D perhaps matching TRBD1 (5 bases). The CDR3 contains 15 residues. Trimming cost V 0 bases and J 6 bases, with 12 bases left between them. Germline V CDR1 and CDR2: MNHNS, SASEGT. Written as DNA, the CDR3 is TGTGCCAGCAGTGAAGCGAGCCCCCAGGGTCAGCCCCAGCATTTT. Protein sequence: CASSEASPQGQPQHF.

The rearrangement links TRBV27 to TRBJ1-6; D gene uncertain. V was shortened by 4 bases and J by 10 bases, with 8 bases between the two germline ends. CDR3 size: 12 residues. In germline, CDR1 is MNHEY, CDR2 SMNVEV (reference sequence). As DNA, the CDR3 is TGTGCCAGCAGTTCCCCAGTCTCACCCCTCCACTTT. This gives the protein CASSSPVSPLHF.

CDR3 region: CASSVGLYTEAFF. CDR3 bases: TGTGCCAGCAGCGTGGGACTATACACTGAAGCTTTCTTT. The chain is built from TRBV9 and TRBJ1-1, with D tentatively TRBD1 (5 bases). CDR3 size: 13 residues. The V end was cut by 2 bases, the J end by 3 bases, with 8 bases between. CDR1 and CDR2 from the germline V gene are SGDLS and YYNGEE.

This chain joins TRBV2 and TRBJ1-2, with D uncertain. The germline V gene encodes CDR1 SNHLY and CDR2 FYNNEI. Trimming removed 7 bases from V and 3 bases from J, with 15 bases in between. CDR3 size: 14 residues. CDR3 in amino acids: CASNMEGPDYGYTF. DNA of the CDR3: TGTGCCAGCAACATGGAGGGCCCCGACTATGGCTACACCTTC.

This chain connects TRBV28 to TRBJ1-1; possibly TRBD1 for D (5 bases). The CDR3 runs to 12 residues. Trimming stripped 3 bases from V and 7 bases from J, with 9 bases between. CDR1 and CDR2 from the germline V gene are MDHEN and SYDVKM. CDR3 sequence reads: CASSFRADEAFF. DNA for the CDR3: TGTGCCAGCAGTTTCAGGGCAGATGAAGCTTTCTTT. The full variable domain, its missing parts supplied by reference TRBV28 and TRBJ1-1, is DVKVTQSSRYLVKRTGEKVFLECVQDMDHENMFWYRQDPGLGLRLIYFSYDVKMKEKGDIPEGYSVSREKKERFSLILESASTNQTSMYLCASSFRADEAFFGQGTRLTVV.

This clone was counted a few times. The chain couples TRBV5-4 to TRBJ2-3, with D possibly TRBD1 on 5 matching bases. The germline V gene has CDR1 SGHNT and CDR2 YYREEE (reference sequence). The V end lost 0 bases, the J end lost 2 bases, and 10 bases lay between the germline ends. The CDR3 runs 15 residues. CDR3 protein: CASSLVGPATDTQYF. CDR3 DNA: TGTGCCAGCAGCTTGGTGGGGCCGGCCACAGATACGCAGTATTTT. The full variable domain, completed using reference TRBV5-4 and TRBJ2-3, is ETGVTQSPTHLIKTRGQQVTLRCSSQSGHNTVSWYQQALGQGPQFIFQYYREEENGRGNFPPRFSGLQFPNYSSELNVNALELDDSALYLCASSLVGPATDTQYFGPGTRLTVL.

The chain has TRBV4-1 and TRBJ1-4, with TRBD1 as a possible D gene (5 bases). Trimming pared 1 base from V and 3 bases from J, leaving 9 bases between. The CDR3 is made up of 15 amino acids. Germline V lookup: CDR1 MGHRA, CDR2 YSYEKL. The CDR3 spells CASSQGAGSNEKLFF. CDR3 nucleotides: TGCGCCAGCAGCCAAGGGGCAGGGTCTAATGAAAAACTGTTTTTT.

This chain uses TRBV4-2 with TRBJ2-3; D might be TRBD2 (6 bases). Trimming cost V 4 bases and J 3 bases, with 23 bases left between them. The CDR3 spans 18 residues. Per germline, CDR1 LGHNA and CDR2 YNFKEQ. The CDR3 here is CASSRREWGETGTDTQYF. The DNA for the CDR3 is TGTGCCAGCAGCCGGCGGGAATGGGGGGAGACCGGGACAGATACGCAGTATTTT.

Turning to this clone: At the DNA level, this CDR3 is encoded by other sequences in the same sample as well. The chain links TRBV19 to TRBJ1-1; 11 nucleotides align to TRBD1. The germline CDR1 and CDR2 sequences are LNHDA and SQIVND (reference sequence). The J segment lost 4 bases and the V segment lost 9 bases, leaving 7 bases of the junction unmatched. This CDR3 spans 14 amino acids. The CDR3 DNA follows: TGTGCCAGCCGGACAGGGGGCGGTGGCACTGAAGCTTTCTTT. It codes for CASRTGGGGTEAFF.

The V call is TRBV2, the J call TRBJ2-6, with 13 bases matching TRBD2. The CDR3 loop spans 18 amino acids. The germline V gene encodes CDR1 SNHLY and CDR2 FYNNEI. The junction had 5 bases not matched to a gene; V was cut back by 2 bases and J by 4 bases. CDR3 sequence reads: CASSERLAGGTGANVLTF. The CDR3 DNA follows: TGTGCCAGCAGTGAACGACTAGCGGGGGGAACCGGGGCCAACGTCCTGACTTTC.

V is TRBV18 and J is TRBJ1-3; a possible D gene is TRBD1 (6 bases). This CDR3 has 14 residues. V lost 5 bases and J 2 bases, leaving 10 bases between the germline ends. Germline CDR1 KGHSH, CDR2 LQKENI. CDR3 bases: TGTGCCAGCTCATCTACAGGGCCTGGAAACACCATATATTTT. The encoded protein is CASSSTGPGNTIYF.

The genes are TRBV10-3 and TRBJ1-3; D is ambiguous. With 4 bases removed from V and 0 bases from J, the gap between germline ends came to 7 bases. Germline CDR1 reads ENHRY; CDR2 reads SYGVKD. This CDR3 has 14 residues. CDR3 amino acids: CAISGQNSGNTIYF. The CDR3 DNA reads TGTGCCATCAGTGGGCAGAACTCTGGAAACACCATATATTTT.

The V gene is TRBV30, the J gene TRBJ1-5, with TRBD1 matching 11 bases. The V gene's germline CDR1 is GTSNPN and CDR2 SVGIG (reference sequence). V was clipped by 0 bases and J by 7 bases; unmatched bases: 8. This CDR3 spans 16 amino acids. In DNA, the CDR3 is TGTGCCTGGAGTGTACTGGACAGGGGGCATAGCCAGCCCCAGCATTTT. This sequence encodes CAWSVLDRGHSQPQHF.

Written as DNA, the CDR3 is TGTGCCAGCAGCCCAAGGACTAGCGGGAGGTCGAACACCGGGGAGCTGTTTTTT. Amino acid sequence: CASSPRTSGRSNTGELFF. The rearrangement joins TRBV7-8 to TRBJ2-2, with 14 nucleotides matching TRBD2. The germline CDR1 and CDR2 sequences are SGHVS and FQNEAQ. The CDR3 has 18 amino acids. Losses at the gene ends were 5 bases for V and 0 bases for J; bases not matched to a gene: 5. The complete variable domain, with remaining parts taken from reference TRBV7-8 and TRBJ2-2, reads GAGVSQSPRYKVAKRGQDVALRCDPISGHVSLFWYQQALGQGPEFLTYFQNEAQLDKSGLPSDRFFAERPEGSVSTLKIQRTQQEDSAVYLCASSPRTSGRSNTGELFFGEGSRLTVL.

This clone was observed a few times. The chain is built from TRBV19 and TRBJ1-5; a weak D match, TRBD1 (5 bases). V was trimmed by 4 bases and J by 3 bases, leaving 16 bases between them. Germline V CDR1 and CDR2: LNHDA, SQIVND (reference sequence). This CDR3 has 16 residues. The CDR3 sequence is CASSSAAGLINQPQHF. The CDR3 nucleotides read TGTGCCAGTAGTAGCGCGGCAGGGTTAATCAATCAGCCCCAGCATTTT.

The rearrangement links TRBV7-2 to TRBJ1-4; no reliable D call. Per the germline V gene, CDR1 is SGHTA and CDR2 is FQGNSA. The V end lost 5 bases, the J end lost 8 bases, and 9 bases lay between the germline ends. The CDR3 consists of 12 residues. The CDR3, as DNA: TGTGCCAGCAGCCCCTCACGGGAAAAACTGTTTTTT. It translates to CASSPSREKLFF.